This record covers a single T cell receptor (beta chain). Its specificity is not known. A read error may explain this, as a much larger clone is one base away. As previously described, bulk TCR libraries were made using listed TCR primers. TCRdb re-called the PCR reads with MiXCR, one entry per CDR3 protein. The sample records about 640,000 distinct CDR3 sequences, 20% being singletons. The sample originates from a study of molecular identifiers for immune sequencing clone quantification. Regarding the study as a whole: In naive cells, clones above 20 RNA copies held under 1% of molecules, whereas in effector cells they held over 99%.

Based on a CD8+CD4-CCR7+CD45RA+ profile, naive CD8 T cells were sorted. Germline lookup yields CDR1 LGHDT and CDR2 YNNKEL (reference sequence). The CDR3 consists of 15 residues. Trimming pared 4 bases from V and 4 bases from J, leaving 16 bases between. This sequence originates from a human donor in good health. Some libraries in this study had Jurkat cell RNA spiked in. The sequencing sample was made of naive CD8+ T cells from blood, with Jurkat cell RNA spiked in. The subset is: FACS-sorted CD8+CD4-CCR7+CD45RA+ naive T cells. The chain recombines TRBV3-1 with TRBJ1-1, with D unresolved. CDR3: CASSRGPGRSTEAFF. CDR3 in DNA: TGTGCCAGCAGCCGCGGGCCAGGAAGGAGCACTGAAGCTTTCTTT.